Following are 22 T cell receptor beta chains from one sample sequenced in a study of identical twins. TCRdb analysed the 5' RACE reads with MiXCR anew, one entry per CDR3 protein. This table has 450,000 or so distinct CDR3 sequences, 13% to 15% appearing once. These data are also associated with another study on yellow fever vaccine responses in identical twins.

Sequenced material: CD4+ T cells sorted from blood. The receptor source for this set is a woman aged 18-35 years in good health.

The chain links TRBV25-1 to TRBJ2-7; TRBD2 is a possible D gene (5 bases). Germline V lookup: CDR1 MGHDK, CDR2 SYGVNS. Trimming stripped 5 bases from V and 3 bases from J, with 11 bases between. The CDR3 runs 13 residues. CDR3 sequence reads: CASSRASLYEQYF. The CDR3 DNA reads TGTGCCAGCAGTCGGGCTAGCCTCTACGAGCAGTACTTC.

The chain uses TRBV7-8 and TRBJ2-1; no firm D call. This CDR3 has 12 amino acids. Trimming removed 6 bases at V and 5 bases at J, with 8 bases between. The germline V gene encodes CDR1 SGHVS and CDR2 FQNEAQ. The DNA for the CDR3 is TGTGCCAGCAGTTTAACTCACAATGAGCAGTTCTTC. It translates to CASSLTHNEQFF.

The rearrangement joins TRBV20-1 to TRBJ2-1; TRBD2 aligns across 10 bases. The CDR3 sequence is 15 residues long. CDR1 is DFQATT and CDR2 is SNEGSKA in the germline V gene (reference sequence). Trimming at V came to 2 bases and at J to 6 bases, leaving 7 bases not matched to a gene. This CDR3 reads CSARLAGVFSNEQFF. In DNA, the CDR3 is TGCAGTGCTAGACTAGCGGGAGTGTTTTCCAATGAGCAGTTCTTC.

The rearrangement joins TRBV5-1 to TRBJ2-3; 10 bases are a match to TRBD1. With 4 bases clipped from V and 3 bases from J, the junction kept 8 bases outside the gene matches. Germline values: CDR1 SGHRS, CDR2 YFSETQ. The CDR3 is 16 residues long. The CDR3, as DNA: TGCGCCAGCAGCCCACGGGGACAGGGGTTAACAGATACGCAGTATTTT. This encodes CASSPRGQGLTDTQYF. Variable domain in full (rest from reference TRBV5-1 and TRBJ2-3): KAGVTQTPRYLIKTRGQQVTLSCSPISGHRSVSWYQQTPGQGLQFLFEYFSETQRNKGNFPGRFSGRQFSNSRSEMNVSTLELGDSALYLCASSPRGQGLTDTQYFGPGTRLTVL.

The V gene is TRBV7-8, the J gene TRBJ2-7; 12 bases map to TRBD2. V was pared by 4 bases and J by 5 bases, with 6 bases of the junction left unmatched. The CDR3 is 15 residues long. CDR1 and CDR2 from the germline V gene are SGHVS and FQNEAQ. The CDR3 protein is CASSSRRLAGDEQYF. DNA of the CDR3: TGTGCCAGCAGCTCTAGGAGACTAGCGGGAGACGAGCAGTACTTC.

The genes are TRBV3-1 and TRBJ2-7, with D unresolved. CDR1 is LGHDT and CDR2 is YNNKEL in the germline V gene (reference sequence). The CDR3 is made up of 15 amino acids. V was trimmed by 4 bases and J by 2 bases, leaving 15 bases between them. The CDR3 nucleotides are TGTGCCAGCAGCCGTGGTCTGGGGAATCCCTACGAGCAGTACTTC. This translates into CASSRGLGNPYEQYF.

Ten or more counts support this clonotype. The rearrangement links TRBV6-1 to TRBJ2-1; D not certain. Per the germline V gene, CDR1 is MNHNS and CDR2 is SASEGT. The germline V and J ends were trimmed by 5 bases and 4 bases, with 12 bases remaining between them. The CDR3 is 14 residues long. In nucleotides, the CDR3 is TGTGCCAGCAGTCCCAATGGTGTTTACAATGAGCAGTTCTTC. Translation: CASSPNGVYNEQFF.

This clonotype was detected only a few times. CDR3 DNA: TGCAGCGTTCAGGCCTCCTACGAGCAGTACTTC. This gives the protein CSVQASYEQYF. This sequence joins TRBV29-1 and TRBJ2-7; D not certain. The CDR3 has 11 residues. The germline V gene encodes CDR1 SQVTM and CDR2 ANQGSEA. Trimming stripped 5 bases from V and 0 bases from J, with 5 bases between.

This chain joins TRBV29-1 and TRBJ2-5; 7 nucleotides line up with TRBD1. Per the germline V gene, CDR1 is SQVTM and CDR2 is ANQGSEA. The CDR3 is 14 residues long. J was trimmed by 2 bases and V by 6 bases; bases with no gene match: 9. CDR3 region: CSVDIDRVQETQYF. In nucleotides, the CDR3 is TGCAGCGTGGATATCGACAGGGTACAAGAGACCCAGTACTTC.

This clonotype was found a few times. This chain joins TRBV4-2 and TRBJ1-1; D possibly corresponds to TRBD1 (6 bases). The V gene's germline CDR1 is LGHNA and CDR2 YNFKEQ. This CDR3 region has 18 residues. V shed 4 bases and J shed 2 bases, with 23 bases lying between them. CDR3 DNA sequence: TGTGCCAGCAGCCGTACCAGCCTCTCCGGGACAATTAACACTGAAGCTTTCTTT. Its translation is CASSRTSLSGTINTEAFF.

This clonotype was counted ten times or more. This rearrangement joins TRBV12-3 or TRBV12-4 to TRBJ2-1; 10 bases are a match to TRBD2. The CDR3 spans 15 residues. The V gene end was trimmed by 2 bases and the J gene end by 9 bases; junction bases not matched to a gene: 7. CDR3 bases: TGTGCCAGCAGTTTAAGAGCGGGAGGGATTGGTGAGCAGTTCTTC. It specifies CASSLRAGGIGEQFF.

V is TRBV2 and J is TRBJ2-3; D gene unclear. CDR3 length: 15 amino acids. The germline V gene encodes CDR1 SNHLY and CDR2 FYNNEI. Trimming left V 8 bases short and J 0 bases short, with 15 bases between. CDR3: CASSDGSRSTDTQYF. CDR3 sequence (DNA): TGTGCCAGCTCCGACGGCAGCCGAAGCACAGATACGCAGTATTTT.

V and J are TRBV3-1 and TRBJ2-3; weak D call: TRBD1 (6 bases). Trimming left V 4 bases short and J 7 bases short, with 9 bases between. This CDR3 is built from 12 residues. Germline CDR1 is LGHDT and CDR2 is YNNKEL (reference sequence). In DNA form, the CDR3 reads TGTGCCAGCAGCCTCAGGGGATATACGCAGTATTTT. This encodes CASSLRGYTQYF.

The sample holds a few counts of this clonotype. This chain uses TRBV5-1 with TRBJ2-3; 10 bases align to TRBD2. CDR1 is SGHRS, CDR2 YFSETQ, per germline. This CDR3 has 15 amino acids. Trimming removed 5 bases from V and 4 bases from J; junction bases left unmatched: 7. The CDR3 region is CASRVAGGNADTQYF. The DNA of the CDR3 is TGCGCCAGCAGGGTAGCGGGAGGAAACGCAGATACGCAGTATTTT.

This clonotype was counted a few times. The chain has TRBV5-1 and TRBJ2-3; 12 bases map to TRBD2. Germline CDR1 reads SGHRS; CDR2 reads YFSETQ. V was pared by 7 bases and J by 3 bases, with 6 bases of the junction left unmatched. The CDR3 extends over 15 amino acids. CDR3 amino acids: CASGLAGGWTDTQYF. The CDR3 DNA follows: TGCGCCAGCGGCCTAGCGGGAGGGTGGACAGATACGCAGTATTTT.

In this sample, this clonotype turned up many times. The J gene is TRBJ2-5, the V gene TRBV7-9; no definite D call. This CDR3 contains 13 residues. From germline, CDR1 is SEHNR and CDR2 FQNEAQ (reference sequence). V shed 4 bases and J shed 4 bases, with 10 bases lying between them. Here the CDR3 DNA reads TGTGCCAGCAGCTGGTACAGTTCAGAGACCCAGTACTTC. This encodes CASSWYSSETQYF.

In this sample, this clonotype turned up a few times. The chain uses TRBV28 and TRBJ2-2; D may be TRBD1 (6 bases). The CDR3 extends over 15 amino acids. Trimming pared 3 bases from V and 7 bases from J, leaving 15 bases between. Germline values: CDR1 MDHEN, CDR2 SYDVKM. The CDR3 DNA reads TGTGCCAGCAGTTTGGGGACAACGGCCATCGGGGAGCTGTTTTTT. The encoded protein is CASSLGTTAIGELFF.

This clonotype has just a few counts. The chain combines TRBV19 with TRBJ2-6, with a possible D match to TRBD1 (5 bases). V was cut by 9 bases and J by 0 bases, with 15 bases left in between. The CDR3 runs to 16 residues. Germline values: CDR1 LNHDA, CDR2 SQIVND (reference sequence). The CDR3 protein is CARQTDCNSGANVLTF. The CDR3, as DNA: TGTGCCAGACAGACAGATTGTAACTCTGGGGCCAACGTCCTGACTTTC.

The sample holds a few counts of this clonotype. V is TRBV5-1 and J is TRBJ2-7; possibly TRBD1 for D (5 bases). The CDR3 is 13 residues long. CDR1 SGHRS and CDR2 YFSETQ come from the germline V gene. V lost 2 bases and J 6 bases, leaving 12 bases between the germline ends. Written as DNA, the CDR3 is TGCGCCAGCAGCTTACAGGATGGCGGCGAGCAGTACTTC. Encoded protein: CASSLQDGGEQYF.

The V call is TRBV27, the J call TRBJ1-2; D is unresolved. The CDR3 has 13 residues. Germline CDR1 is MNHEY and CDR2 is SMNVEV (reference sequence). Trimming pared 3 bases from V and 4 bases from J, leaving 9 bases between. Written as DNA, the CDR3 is TGTGCCAGCAGTTTTGTCCGGGGCTATGGCTACACCTTC. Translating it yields CASSFVRGYGYTF.

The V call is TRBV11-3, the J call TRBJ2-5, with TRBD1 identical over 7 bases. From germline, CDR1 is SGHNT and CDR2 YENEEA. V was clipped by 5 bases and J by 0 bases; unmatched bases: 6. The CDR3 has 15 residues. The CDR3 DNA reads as TGTGCCAGCAGCCCAGGGACAGTCAACCAAGAGACCCAGTACTTC. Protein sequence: CASSPGTVNQETQYF.

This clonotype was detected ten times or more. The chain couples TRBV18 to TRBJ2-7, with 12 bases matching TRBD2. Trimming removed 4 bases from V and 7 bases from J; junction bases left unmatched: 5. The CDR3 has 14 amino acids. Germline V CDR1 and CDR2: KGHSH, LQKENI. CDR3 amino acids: CASSRTSGDGEQYF. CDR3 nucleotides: TGTGCCAGCTCACGGACTAGCGGGGACGGTGAGCAGTACTTC.